One sample yielded the 9 T cell receptor beta chains listed below, sequenced in a study of blood T cell repertoires in COVID-19. Here immunoSEQ multiplex PCR was the method, and the copy in TCRdb shows in-frame clones only, minus some. In the table there are over 10,000 clones, about 80% of which are singletons. Sequencing input: peripheral blood. The receptors derive from a human donor in a cohort sampled during active COVID-19.

The chain links TRBV6-5 to TRBJ2-1; maybe TRBD1 (7 bases). There are 15 residues in the CDR3. The V end lost 7 bases, the J end lost 2 bases, and 15 bases lay between the germline ends. Germline CDR1 and CDR2: MNHEY and SVGAGI. The CDR3 DNA is TGTGCCAGCACCTTTAGCAGGGGGGCCTACAATGAGCAGTTCTTC. It is translated as CASTFSRGAYNEQFF.

The rearrangement uses TRBV5-1 and TRBJ1-3; D uncertain. V was pared by 4 bases and J by 0 bases, with 11 bases between. The V gene's germline CDR1 is SGHRS and CDR2 YFSETQ. The CDR3 sequence is 15 residues long. Here the CDR3 reads CASSTGRSSGNTIYF. CDR3 DNA sequence: TGCGCCAGCAGCACCGGTCGGAGCTCTGGAAACACCATATATTTT.

This rearrangement joins TRBV7-3 to TRBJ2-6, with 8 bases matching TRBD1. V shed 5 bases and J 2 bases; nucleotides not matched to a gene: 5. The CDR3 consists of 16 residues. Germline values: CDR1 SGHTA, CDR2 FQGTGA. CDR3 in amino acids: CASSRQGTAGANVLTF. Written as DNA, the CDR3 is TGTGCCAGCAGCAGACAGGGGACGGCTGGGGCCAACGTCCTGACTTTC. Full variable domain (outside the CDR3, taken from reference TRBV7-3 and TRBJ2-6): GAGVSQTPSNKVTEKGKYVELRCDPISGHTALYWYRQSLGQGPEFLIYFQGTGAADDSGLPNDRFFAVRPEGSVSTLKIQRTERGDSAVYLCASSRQGTAGANVLTFGAGSRLTVL.

The chain joins TRBV15 to TRBJ2-3, with 10 nucleotides matching TRBD1. Germline values: CDR1 LNHNV, CDR2 YYDKDF (reference sequence). This CDR3 is built from 16 residues. With V trimmed by 1 base and J by 5 bases, 6 bases remained unmatched. Written as DNA, the CDR3 is TGTGCCACCAGCAGAGGAGACAGGGGGCGGCTAGATACGCAGTATTTT. Translated, it gives CATSRGDRGRLDTQYF.

The gene calls are TRBV7-6 and TRBJ2-3, with TRBD1 matching over 7 bases. The CDR3 spans 16 residues. Germline V gene data show CDR1 as SGHVS and CDR2 as FNYEAQ. V shed 5 bases and J 4 bases; nucleotides not matched to a gene: 12. CDR3 coding DNA: TGTGCCAGCAGCCAACAGGTTACAGGGGCGGCAGATACGCAGTATTTT. Amino acids: CASSQQVTGAADTQYF.

To note about this clone: At one end, the junction sequence differs from germline, possibly due to a read error. The chain combines TRBV7-7 with TRBJ2-5; D call uncertain. The CDR3 has 13 residues. In germline, CDR1 is SSHAT, CDR2 FNYEAQ (reference sequence). CDR3 nucleotides: TGTGCTAGCAGCTTACAAGGAGAAGAGACCCAGTACTTC. Translating gives CASSLQGEETQYF.

The rearrangement uses TRBV9 and TRBJ2-7; D is undetermined. V was trimmed by 0 bases and J by 2 bases, leaving 9 bases between them. Germline values: CDR1 SGDLS, CDR2 YYNGEE. The CDR3 totals 14 residues. The CDR3 loop is CASSVGRGTYEQYF. The CDR3 region has the DNA TGTGCCAGCAGCGTAGGTCGCGGAACCTACGAGCAGTACTTC. The entire variable domain, with the rest obtained from reference TRBV9 and TRBJ2-7, is as follows: DSGVTQTPKHLITATGQRVTLRCSPRSGDLSVYWYQQSLDQGLQFLIQYYNGEERAKGNILERFSAQQFPDLHSELNLSSLELGDSALYFCASSVGRGTYEQYFGPGTRLTVT.

This clone appeared a few times. The rearrangement joins TRBV4-3 to TRBJ1-5; D uncertain. The germline V gene has CDR1 LGHNA and CDR2 YSLEER. V was cut by 0 bases and J by 0 bases, with 9 bases left in between. The CDR3 is 16 amino acids. The CDR3 region has the DNA TGCGCCAGCAGCCAAGATAGCCATAATAGCAATCAGCCCCAGCATTTT. It is translated as CASSQDSHNSNQPQHF.

The chain recombines TRBV19 with TRBJ1-2, with 7 nucleotides matching TRBD1. Looked up from germline, CDR1 is LNHDA and CDR2 is SQIVND (reference sequence). The J segment lost 4 bases and the V segment lost 4 bases, leaving 12 bases of the junction unmatched. The length of the CDR3 is 16 residues. CDR3 sequence: CASSTPGTAKPYGYTF. CDR3 DNA: TGTGCCAGTAGTACCCCCGGGACAGCAAAACCCTATGGCTACACCTTC.